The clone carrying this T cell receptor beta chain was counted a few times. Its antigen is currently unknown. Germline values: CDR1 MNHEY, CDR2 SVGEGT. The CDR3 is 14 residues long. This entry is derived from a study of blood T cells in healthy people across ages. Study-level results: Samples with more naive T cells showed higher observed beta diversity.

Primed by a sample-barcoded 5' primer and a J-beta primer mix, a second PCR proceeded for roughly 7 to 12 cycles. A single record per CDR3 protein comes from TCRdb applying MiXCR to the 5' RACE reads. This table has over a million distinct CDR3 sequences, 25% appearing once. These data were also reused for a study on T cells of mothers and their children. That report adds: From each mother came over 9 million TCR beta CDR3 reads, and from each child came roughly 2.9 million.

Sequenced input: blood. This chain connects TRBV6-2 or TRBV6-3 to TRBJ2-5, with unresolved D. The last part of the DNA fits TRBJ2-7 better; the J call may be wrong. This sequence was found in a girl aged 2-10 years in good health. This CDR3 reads CASSYVGIGYEQYF. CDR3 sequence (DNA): TGTGCCAGCAGTTACGTGGGTATTGGCTACGAGCAGTACTTC.